The rows below give T cell receptor beta chains drawn from one sample of a study of T cell responses to AZD1222 COVID-19 vaccine. Sequenced by immunoSEQ multiplex PCR; TCRdb stores in-frame clones only, minus some. The sample shows about 93,000 clones, 75% to 90% of them seen only once. This specimen was peripheral blood, taken 28 days after the second AZD1222 dose. These receptors all come from an adult who received the AZD1222 COVID-19 vaccine. The CDR3 runs from the conserved cysteine through the conserved F or W. The D gene is left open where the match is weak. A clone size is listed for some rows: how often the clone was seen (once, few, many), or a class if it is expanded.

TRBV7-2	-	TRBJ1-1	-	TGTGCCAGCAGCACCACCTTTAACACTGAAGCTTTCTTT	CASSTTFNTEAFF
TRBV20-1	-	TRBJ1-2	once	TGCAGTGCTAGTTCTGGGGCCCGGTATGGCTACACCTTC	CSASSGARYGYTF
TRBV7-3	-	TRBJ1-1	-	TGTGCCAGCAGCTTTGGGATGGGGACTGAAGCTTTCTTT	CASSFGMGTEAFF
TRBV7-3	TRBD1	TRBJ2-7	-	TGTGCCAGCAGCTTAGGCGCAGGGGGCATCGACGAGCAGTACTTC	CASSLGAGGIDEQYF
TRBV11-2	-	TRBJ1-3	-	TGTGCCAGCAGCACGCAAGGCTCTCTCTCTGGAAACACCATATATTTT	CASSTQGSLSGNTIYF
TRBV5-1	-	TRBJ2-2	-	TGCGCCAGCAGCTCTGAATACCCGGTGACGGAATACACCGGGGAGCTGTTTTTT	CASSSEYPVTEYTGELFF
TRBV5-1	-	TRBJ1-2	-	TGCGCCAGCAGCTTGGAGCCCGGAGCCTATGGCTACACCTTC	CASSLEPGAYGYTF
TRBV19	-	TRBJ1-2	-	TGTGCCAGTAGTATAGTCCCCGGTCAGGGCGACTATGGCTACACCTTC	CASSIVPGQGDYGYTF
TRBV3-1/TRBV3-2	TRBD1	TRBJ1-5	-	TGTGCCAGCAGCCAAGCCGAAGCCAAACAGGGGGGCGGGAATCAGCCCCAGCATTTT	CASSQAEAKQGGGNQPQHF
TRBV6-5	TRBD1	TRBJ1-2	-	TGTGCCAGCAGTTACTCCGGGACAGCTAACTATGGCTACACCTTC	CASSYSGTANYGYTF
TRBV3-1/TRBV3-2	TRBD2	TRBJ2-2	-	TGTGCCAGCAGCCAAGGGGACTACGCGAACACCGGGGAGCTGTTTTTT	CASSQGDYANTGELFF
TRBV12-3/TRBV12-4	-	TRBJ1-1	-	TGTGCCAGCAGTTTGTTGGAAAACACTGAAGCTTTCTTT	CASSLLENTEAFF
TRBV2	TRBD1	TRBJ1-6	-	TGTGCCAGCAGTGAACAACAGGGGGGCGATAATTCACCCCTCCACTTT	CASSEQQGGDNSPLHF
TRBV9	-	TRBJ2-2	-	TGTGCCAGCAGCGTAGTCGCTAGCTACACCGGGGAGCTGTTTTTT	CASSVVASYTGELFF
TRBV4-2	-	TRBJ1-4	-	TGTGCCAGCAGCCAAAAAGATCAGGATGAAAAACTGTTTTTT	CASSQKDQDEKLFF
TRBV5-5	-	TRBJ1-2	-	TGTGCCAGCAGCCTATGGGAGTCCTATGGCTACACCTTC	CASSLWESYGYTF
TRBV30	TRBD1	TRBJ1-5	-	TGTGCCTGGACAGGGGGCGGACGTCAGCCCCAGCATTTT	CAWTGGGRQPQHF
TRBV5-1	-	TRBJ1-5	-	TGCGCCAGCAGCGTCGGGACTAGCAATCAGCCCCAGCATTTT	CASSVGTSNQPQHF
TRBV2	-	TRBJ1-5	-	TGTGCCAGCAGGACGACAGCTTATAGCAATCAGCCCCAGCATTTT	CASRTTAYSNQPQHF